These 13 T cell receptor beta chains originate from one sample sequenced in a study of response to subunit inactivated influenza vaccine. One entry per CDR3 protein results from TCRdb running MiXCR on the RT-PCR reads. The table shows some 550,000 distinct CDR3 sequences, with approximately 22% occurring only once. These data were likewise used in another study, on T cells expressing NK-cell markers. According to that study: For TCR beta, cDNA was produced by 5'RACE template switching with UMIs.

The specimen was CD4+ T cells sorted from PBMCs, collected roughly 13 days after vaccination. The receptor set was obtained from a man between 50 and 59 years old who received an inactivated influenza vaccine.

This clonotype was observed many times. V usage is TRBV28 and J usage is TRBJ2-5; 9 bases agree with TRBD1. The CDR3 sequence is 15 residues long. J gave up 5 bases and V 4 bases, and 8 bases lay outside the gene matches. The germline CDR1 and CDR2 sequences are MDHEN and SYDVKM. The CDR3 protein is CASSSLTGGVETQYF. The DNA for the CDR3 is TGTGCCAGCAGTTCCTTGACAGGGGGGGTCGAGACCCAGTACTTC.

V gene TRBV29-1 combines with J gene TRBJ2-7, with D tentatively TRBD1 (8 bases). The CDR3 totals 15 residues. The germline CDR1 and CDR2 sequences are SQVTM and ANQGSEA. The germline V and J ends were trimmed by 7 bases and 2 bases, with 21 bases remaining between them. The CDR3 region is CSASDRGAGTYEQYF. The CDR3 region has the DNA TGCAGCGCTTCCGACAGGGGAGCGGGAACCTACGAGCAGTACTTC.

CDR3 sequence (DNA): TGTGCCAGCAGCTTGGGGACTAGTTCCGGCGAGCAGTTCTTC. It specifies CASSLGTSSGEQFF. This chain joins TRBV7-3 and TRBJ2-1; the match to TRBD2 covers 8 bases. The V gene end was trimmed by 3 bases and the J gene end by 10 bases; junction bases not matched to a gene: 8. Germline CDR1 SGHTA, CDR2 FQGTGA. This CDR3 comprises 14 residues. Complete variable domain (other parts from reference TRBV7-3 and TRBJ2-1): GAGVSQTPSNKVTEKGKYVELRCDPISGHTALYWYRQSLGQGPEFLIYFQGTGAADDSGLPNDRFFAVRPEGSVSTLKIQRTERGDSAVYLCASSLGTSSGEQFFGPGTRLTVL.

This clonotype was recorded a few times. The rearrangement uses TRBV20-1 and TRBJ2-1; 10 bases align to TRBD2. The junction had 5 bases not matched to a gene; V was cut back by 1 base and J by 8 bases. The CDR3 covers 14 residues. Per the germline V gene, CDR1 is DFQATT and CDR2 is SNEGSKA (reference sequence). The CDR3 loop reads CSARGPGTSDEQFF. DNA of the CDR3: TGCAGTGCTAGAGGCCCAGGGACTAGCGATGAGCAGTTCTTC.

This clonotype was seen a few times. The chain combines TRBV28 with TRBJ1-5; D unclear. CDR1 is MDHEN, CDR2 SYDVKM, per germline. Trimming removed 2 bases from V and 1 base from J, with 18 bases in between. The CDR3 length is 18 residues. CDR3 nucleotide sequence: TGTGCCAGCAGTTTAGGGTCAGCCTGGGGTATGAGCAATCAGCCCCAGCATTTT. Its translation: CASSLGSAWGMSNQPQHF.

There are a few counts of this clonotype. The V gene is TRBV7-2, the J gene TRBJ2-1, with TRBD1 as a possible D gene (6 bases). Germline CDR1 is SGHTA and CDR2 is FQGNSA. This CDR3 comprises 15 residues. Trimming took off 2 bases at V and 7 bases at J, with 15 bases between the two ends. In DNA form, the CDR3 reads TGTGCCAGCAGCTTATTCCTTTGGGGGCAGAATGAGCAGTTCTTC. This gives the protein CASSLFLWGQNEQFF.

The chain's CDR3 is CASSTSGTGGTNEQYF. The CDR3 DNA sequence: TGTGCCAGCAGTACCTCCGGGACAGGGGGCACAAACGAGCAGTACTTC. The chain employs TRBV28 and TRBJ2-7; 12 bases fit TRBD1. V shed 5 bases, J shed 5 bases, and the junction held 10 bases outside the gene matches. The CDR3 length is 16 residues. Germline V gene sequence: CDR1 MDHEN, CDR2 SYDVKM.

This clonotype was seen a few times. J is TRBJ2-7 and V is TRBV6-5; no clear D gene. The CDR3 length is 15 residues. V was cut by 4 bases and J by 2 bases, with 15 bases left in between. CDR1 is MNHEY, CDR2 SVGAGI, per germline. The CDR3 DNA follows: TGTGCCAGCAGTTCCGGAGCCGTGGTCGCCTACGAGCAGTACTTC. It codes for CASSSGAVVAYEQYF.

The chain joins TRBV29-1 to TRBJ2-1; 10 bases map to TRBD1. The germline CDR1 and CDR2 sequences are SQVTM and ANQGSEA. The CDR3 length is 14 residues. J lost 4 bases, V lost 6 bases, and 6 bases had no gene match. Here the CDR3 DNA reads TGCAGCGTCTGCCGGGACAGGGGATACAATGAGCAGTTCTTC. It encodes CSVCRDRGYNEQFF.

The chain joins TRBV4-2 to TRBJ2-7; TRBD2 matches at 14 bases. The J segment lost 1 base and the V segment lost 0 bases, leaving 5 bases of the junction unmatched. CDR3 length: 18 residues. Germline V gene sequence: CDR1 LGHNA, CDR2 YNFKEQ. The CDR3 bases are TGTGCCAGCAGCCAAGAGGGGACTAGCGGGAGTTATTCCTACGAGCAGTACTTC. It specifies CASSQEGTSGSYSYEQYF.

The V call is TRBV29-1, the J call TRBJ2-7, with 10 bases aligning to TRBD2. CDR1 is SQVTM and CDR2 is ANQGSEA in the germline V gene. The length of the CDR3 is 14 residues. Unmatched junction bases numbered 8, after V lost 4 bases and J lost 5 bases. CDR3: CSVGGLAGVHEQYF. The CDR3 DNA is TGCAGCGTTGGGGGCCTAGCGGGAGTCCACGAGCAGTACTTC.

This clonotype came up a few times. J is TRBJ1-5 and V is TRBV5-1; perhaps TRBD1 as D (5 bases). The V end was cut by 3 bases, the J end by 0 bases, with 19 bases between. The germline V gene encodes CDR1 SGHRS and CDR2 YFSETQ. CDR3 length: 18 residues. CDR3 coding DNA: TGCGCCAGCAGCTCCCAACTACAGGAAAATTATAGCAATCAGCCCCAGCATTTT. It yields the protein CASSSQLQENYSNQPQHF.

This clonotype came up a few times. The chain joins TRBV7-9 to TRBJ1-3; D might be TRBD1 (5 bases). V was shortened by 5 bases and J by 4 bases, with 12 bases between the two germline ends. Germline loops: CDR1 SEHNR, CDR2 FQNEAQ (reference sequence). The CDR3 covers 14 residues. The CDR3, as DNA: TGTGCCAGCAGCCAGCCGGGACGGGGAAACACCATATATTTT. This gives the protein CASSQPGRGNTIYF.